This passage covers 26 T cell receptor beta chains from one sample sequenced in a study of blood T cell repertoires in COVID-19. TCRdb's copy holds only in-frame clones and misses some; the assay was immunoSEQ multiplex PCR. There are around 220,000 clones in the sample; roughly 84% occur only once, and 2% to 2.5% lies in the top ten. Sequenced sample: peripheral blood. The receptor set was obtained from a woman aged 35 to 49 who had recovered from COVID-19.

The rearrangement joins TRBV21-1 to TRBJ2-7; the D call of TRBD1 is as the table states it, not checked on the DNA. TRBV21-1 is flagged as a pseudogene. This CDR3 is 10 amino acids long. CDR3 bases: TGTGCCAGCACCACCTACGAGCAGTACTTC. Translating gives CASTTYEQYF.

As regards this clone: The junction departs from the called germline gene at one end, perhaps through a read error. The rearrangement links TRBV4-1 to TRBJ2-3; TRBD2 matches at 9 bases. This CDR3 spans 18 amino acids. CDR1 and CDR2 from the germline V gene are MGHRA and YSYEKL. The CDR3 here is CASSQVLASGKYTHTQYF. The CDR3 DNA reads TGCGCCAGCAGCCAAGTTTTGGCTAGCGGGAAGTACACACATACGCAGTATTTT.

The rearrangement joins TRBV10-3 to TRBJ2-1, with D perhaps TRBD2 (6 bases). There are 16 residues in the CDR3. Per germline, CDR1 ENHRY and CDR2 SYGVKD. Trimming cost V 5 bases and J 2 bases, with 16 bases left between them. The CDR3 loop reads CAISQPGLSPYNEQFF. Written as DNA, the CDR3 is TGTGCCATCAGTCAGCCCGGACTATCCCCCTACAATGAGCAGTTCTTC.

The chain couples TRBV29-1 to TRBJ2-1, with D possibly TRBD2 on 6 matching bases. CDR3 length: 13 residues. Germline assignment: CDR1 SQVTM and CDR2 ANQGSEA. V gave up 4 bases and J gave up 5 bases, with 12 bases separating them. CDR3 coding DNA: TGCAGCGTTGTGTGGGGGGACCACAATGAGCAGTTCTTC. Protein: CSVVWGDHNEQFF.

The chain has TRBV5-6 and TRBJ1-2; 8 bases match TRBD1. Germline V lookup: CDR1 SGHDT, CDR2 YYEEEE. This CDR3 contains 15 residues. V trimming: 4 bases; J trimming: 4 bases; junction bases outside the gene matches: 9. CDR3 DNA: TGTGCCAGCAGCATCCGGGACAGGAGTTTCTATGGCTACACCTTC. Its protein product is CASSIRDRSFYGYTF.

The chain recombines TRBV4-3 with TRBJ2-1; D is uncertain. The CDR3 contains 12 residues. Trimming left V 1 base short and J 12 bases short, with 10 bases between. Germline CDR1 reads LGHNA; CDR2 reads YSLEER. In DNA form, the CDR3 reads TGCGCCAGCAGCCAAGGGTCCCAGGCGCAGTTCTTC. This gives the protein CASSQGSQAQFF.

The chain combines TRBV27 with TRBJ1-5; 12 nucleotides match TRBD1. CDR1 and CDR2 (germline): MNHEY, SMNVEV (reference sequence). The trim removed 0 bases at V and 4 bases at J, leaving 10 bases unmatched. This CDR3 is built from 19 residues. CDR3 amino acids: CASSLSRGTGGQGNQPQHF. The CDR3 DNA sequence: TGTGCCAGCAGTTTATCGCGTGGGACAGGGGGCCAAGGAAATCAGCCCCAGCATTTT.

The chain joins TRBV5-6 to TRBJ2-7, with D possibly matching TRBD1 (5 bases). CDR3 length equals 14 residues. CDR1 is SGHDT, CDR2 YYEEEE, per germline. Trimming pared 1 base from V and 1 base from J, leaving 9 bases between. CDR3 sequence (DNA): TGTGCCAGCAGCTTGATGGCAGGGTCCTACGAGCAGTACTTC. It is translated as CASSLMAGSYEQYF.

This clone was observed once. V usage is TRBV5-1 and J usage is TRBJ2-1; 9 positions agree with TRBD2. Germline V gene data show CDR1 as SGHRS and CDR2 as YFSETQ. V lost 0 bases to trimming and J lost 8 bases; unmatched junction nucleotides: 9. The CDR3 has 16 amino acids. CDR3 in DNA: TGCGCCAGCAGCTTGGCCGGGACTAGCACTTTCCATGAGCAGTTCTTC. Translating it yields CASSLAGTSTFHEQFF.

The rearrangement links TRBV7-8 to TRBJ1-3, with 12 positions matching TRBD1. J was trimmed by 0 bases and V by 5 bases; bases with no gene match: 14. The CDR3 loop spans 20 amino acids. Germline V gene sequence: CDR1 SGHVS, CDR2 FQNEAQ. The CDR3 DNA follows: TGTGCCAGCAGCCTTATAGATGGGACAGGGGGCCCCTTCTCTGGAAACACCATATATTTT. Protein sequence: CASSLIDGTGGPFSGNTIYF.

The CDR3, as DNA: TGTGCCAGCTCAAGGACAGGGAAGTATGGCTACACCTTC. Translating it yields CASSRTGKYGYTF. The chain couples TRBV18 to TRBJ1-2; 8 nucleotides align to TRBD1. This CDR3 spans 13 amino acids. Germline CDR1 is KGHSH and CDR2 is LQKENI. V was pared by 5 bases and J by 5 bases, with 4 bases of the junction left unmatched.

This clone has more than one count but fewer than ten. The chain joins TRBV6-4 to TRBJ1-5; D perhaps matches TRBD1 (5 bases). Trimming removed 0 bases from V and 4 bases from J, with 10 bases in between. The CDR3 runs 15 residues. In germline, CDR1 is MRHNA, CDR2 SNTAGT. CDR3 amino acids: CASSDSLAGNQPQHF. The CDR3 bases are TGTGCCAGCAGTGACTCGTTGGCAGGGAATCAGCCCCAGCATTTT.

In DNA form, the CDR3 reads TGTGCCAGCAGTTTGAGGCAGGGCACTGAAGCTTTCTTT. The encoded protein is CASSLRQGTEAFF. The rearrangement uses TRBV27 and TRBJ1-1; perhaps TRBD1 as D (5 bases). This CDR3 has 13 residues. Germline values: CDR1 MNHEY, CDR2 SMNVEV (reference sequence). V was cut by 3 bases and J by 4 bases, with 9 bases left in between.

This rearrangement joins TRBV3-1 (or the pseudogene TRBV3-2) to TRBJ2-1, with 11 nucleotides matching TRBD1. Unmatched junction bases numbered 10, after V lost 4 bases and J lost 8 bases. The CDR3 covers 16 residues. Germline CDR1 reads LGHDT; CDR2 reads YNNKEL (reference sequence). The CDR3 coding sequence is TGTGCCAGCAGCCTAATGCCGGGACAGGGGGTACATGAGCAGTTCTTC. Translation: CASSLMPGQGVHEQFF.

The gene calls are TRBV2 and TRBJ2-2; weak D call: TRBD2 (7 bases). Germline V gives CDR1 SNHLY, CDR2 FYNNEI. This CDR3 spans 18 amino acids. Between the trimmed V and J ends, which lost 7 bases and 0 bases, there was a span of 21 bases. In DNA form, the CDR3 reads TGTGCCAGCACCGCACGGGGGGCGCGAGGGGCGAACACCGGGGAGCTGTTTTTT. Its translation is CASTARGARGANTGELFF.

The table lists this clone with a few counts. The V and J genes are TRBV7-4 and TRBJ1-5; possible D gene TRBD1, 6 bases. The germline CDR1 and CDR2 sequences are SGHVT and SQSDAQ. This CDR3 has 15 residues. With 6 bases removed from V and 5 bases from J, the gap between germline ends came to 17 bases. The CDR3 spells CASSHGRQADQPQHF. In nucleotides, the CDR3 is TGTGCCAGCAGTCACGGCCGACAGGCGGATCAGCCCCAGCATTTT.

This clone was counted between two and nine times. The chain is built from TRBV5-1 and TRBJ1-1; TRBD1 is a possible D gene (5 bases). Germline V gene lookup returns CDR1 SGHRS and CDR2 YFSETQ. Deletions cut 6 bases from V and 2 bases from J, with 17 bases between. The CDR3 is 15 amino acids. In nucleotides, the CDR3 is TGCGCCAGCACAAGGGAGGGCAGGGACAACACTGAAGCTTTCTTT. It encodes CASTREGRDNTEAFF.

The CDR3 sequence is CASSPGLAGQETQYF. In DNA form, the CDR3 reads TGTGCCAGCAGCCCGGGACTAGCGGGTCAAGAGACCCAGTACTTC. The rearrangement uses TRBV7-2 and TRBJ2-5; TRBD2 aligns across 12 bases. The V gene's germline CDR1 is SGHTA and CDR2 FQGNSA. With 5 bases clipped from V and 2 bases from J, the junction kept 3 bases outside the gene matches. The CDR3 sequence is 15 residues long.

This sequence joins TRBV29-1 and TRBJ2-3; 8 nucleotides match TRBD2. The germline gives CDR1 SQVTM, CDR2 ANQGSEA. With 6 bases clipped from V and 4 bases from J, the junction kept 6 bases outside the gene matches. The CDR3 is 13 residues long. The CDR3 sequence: CSVRAGVADTQYF. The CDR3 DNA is TGCAGCGTAAGAGCGGGAGTTGCAGATACGCAGTATTTT.

The CDR3 DNA reads TGTGCCAGCAGCTCTATCCGGGACAGGGTAAGCTCCTACAATGAGCAGTTCTTC. Amino acid sequence: CASSSIRDRVSSYNEQFF. The J gene is TRBJ2-1, the V gene TRBV11-3; 9 nucleotides match TRBD1. Germline values: CDR1 SGHNT, CDR2 YENEEA. Germline trimming cut 4 bases from V and 0 bases from J; bases unmatched to any gene: 10. The CDR3 has 18 amino acids.

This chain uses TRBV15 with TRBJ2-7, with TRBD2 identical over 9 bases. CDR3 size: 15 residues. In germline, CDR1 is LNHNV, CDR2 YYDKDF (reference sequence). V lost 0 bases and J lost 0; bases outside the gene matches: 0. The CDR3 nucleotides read TGTGCCACCAGCAGAGAAGCGGGGGGCTCCTACGAGCAGTACTTC. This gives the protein CATSREAGGSYEQYF.

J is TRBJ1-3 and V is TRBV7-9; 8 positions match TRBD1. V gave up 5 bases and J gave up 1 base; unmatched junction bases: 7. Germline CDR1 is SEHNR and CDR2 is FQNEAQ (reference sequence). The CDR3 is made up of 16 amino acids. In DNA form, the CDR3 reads TGTGCCAGCAGCACGGAACAGGGGGTATCTGGAAACACCATATATTTT. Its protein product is CASSTEQGVSGNTIYF. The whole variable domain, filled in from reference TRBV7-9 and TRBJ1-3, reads DTGVSQNPRHKITKRGQNVTFRCDPISEHNRLYWYRQTLGQGPEFLTYFQNEAQLEKSRLLSDRFSAERPKGSFSTLEIQRTEQGDSAMYLCASSTEQGVSGNTIYFGEGSWLTVV.

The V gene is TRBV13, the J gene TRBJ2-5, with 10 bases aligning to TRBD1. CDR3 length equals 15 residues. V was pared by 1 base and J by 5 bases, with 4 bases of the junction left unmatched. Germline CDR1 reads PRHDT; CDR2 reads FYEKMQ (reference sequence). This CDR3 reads CASSLVTGGQETQYF. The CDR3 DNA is TGTGCCAGCAGCTTAGTGACAGGGGGCCAGGAGACCCAGTACTTC. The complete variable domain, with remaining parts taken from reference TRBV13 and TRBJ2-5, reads AAGVIQSPRHLIKEKRETATLKCYPIPRHDTVYWYQQGPGQDPQFLISFYEKMQSDKGSIPDRFSAQQFSDYHSELNMSSLELGDSALYFCASSLVTGGQETQYFGPGTRLLVL.

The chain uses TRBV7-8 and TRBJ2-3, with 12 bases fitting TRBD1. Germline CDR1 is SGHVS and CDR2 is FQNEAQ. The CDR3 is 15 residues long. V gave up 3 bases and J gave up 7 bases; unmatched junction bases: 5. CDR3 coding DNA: TGTGCCAGCAGCTTCGGGACAGGGGGCTTGAATACGCAGTATTTT. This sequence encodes CASSFGTGGLNTQYF.

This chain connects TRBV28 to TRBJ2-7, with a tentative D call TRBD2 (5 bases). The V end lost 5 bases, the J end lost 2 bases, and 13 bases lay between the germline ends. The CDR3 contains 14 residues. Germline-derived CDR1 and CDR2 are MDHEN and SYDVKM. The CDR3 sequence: CASSPRTRPYEQYF. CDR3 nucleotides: TGTGCCAGCAGTCCCCGGACTCGCCCCTACGAGCAGTACTTC.

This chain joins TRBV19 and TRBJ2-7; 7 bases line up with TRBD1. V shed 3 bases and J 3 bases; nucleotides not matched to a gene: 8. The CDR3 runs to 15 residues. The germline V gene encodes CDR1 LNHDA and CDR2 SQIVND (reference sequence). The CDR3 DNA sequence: TGTGCCAGTAGTATCCGATTAGGGGACAGCTACGAGCAGTACTTC. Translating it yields CASSIRLGDSYEQYF.